A selection of T cell receptor beta chains follows, all from one sample in a study of blood T cell repertoires in COVID-19. Here immunoSEQ multiplex PCR was the method, and the copy in TCRdb shows in-frame clones only, minus some. The sample records 30,000 to 45,000 clones, around three quarters being singletons. The specimen sequenced was peripheral blood. These receptors were obtained from a man in his 60s with active COVID-19. Both conserved end residues are part of each CDR3. A D gene is named only where the DNA matches it firmly. Not every row has a clone size; where given, it reads once, few, many or a size class.

v_gene	d_gene	abundance	j_gene	CDR3aa	CDR3nt
TRBV7-3	TRBD2	NA	TRBJ2-5	CASSFREGETQYF	TGTGCCAGCAGCTTTAGGGAGGGGGAGACCCAGTACTTC
TRBV24-1	TRBD1	NA	TRBJ2-3	CATSDETGGTDTQYF	TGTGCCACCAGTGATGAGACAGGGGGCACAGATACGCAGTATTTT
TRBV5-8	NA	NA	TRBJ2-7	CASGLSYEQYF	TGTGCCAGCGGACTCTCCTACGAGCAGTACTTC
TRBV5-5	TRBD1	NA	TRBJ1-3	CASSLNTGVGNTIYF	TGTGCCAGCAGCCTAAATACAGGGGTCGGAAACACCATATATTTT
TRBV6-5	NA	NA	TRBJ1-6	CASTYNGGTNSPLHF	TGTGCCAGCACCTACAACGGGGGAACAAATTCACCCCTCCACTTT
TRBV27	NA	medium-sized	TRBJ1-6	CASTNPGYNSPLHF	TGTGCCAGCACCAATCCGGGTTATAATTCACCCCTCCACTTT
TRBV5-8	NA	NA	TRBJ1-2	CASSPFQGGYGYTF	TGTGCCAGCAGCCCTTTTCAGGGAGGCTATGGCTACACCTTC
TRBV15	NA	NA	TRBJ1-6	CATSRVGGLLDSPLHF	TGTGCCACCAGCAGAGTGGGAGGCCTACTTGATTCACCCCTCCACTTT
TRBV6-5	NA	NA	TRBJ1-5	CASRAGWNQPQHF	TGTGCCAGCAGAGCAGGGTGGAATCAGCCCCAGCATTTT
TRBV12-3/TRBV12-4	TRBD2	NA	TRBJ2-3	CASSRTSADTQYF	TGTGCCAGCAGCCGGACTAGCGCAGATACGCAGTATTTT
TRBV6-1	NA	once	TRBJ2-1	CASSERYTQYNEQFF	TGTGCCAGCAGTGAACGGTACACACAGTACAATGAGCAGTTCTTC
TRBV30	NA	NA	TRBJ1-3	CAWTPAGGGSGNTIYF	TGTGCCTGGACCCCGGCCGGGGGAGGCTCTGGAAACACCATATATTTT
TRBV7-2	TRBD1	NA	TRBJ1-3	CASATGDSNTIYF	TGTGCCAGCGCCACAGGGGATTCAAACACCATATATTTT
TRBV5-4	TRBD2	NA	TRBJ2-1	CASSTILAGEQFF	TGTGCCAGCAGCACAATACTAGCGGGGGAACAGTTCTTC
TRBV2	NA	NA	TRBJ2-1	CASTLAPRSEQFF	TGTGCCAGCACCCTTGCCCCTCGGTCTGAGCAGTTCTTC
TRBV28	NA	NA	TRBJ2-5	CASSLASVQETQYF	TGTGCCAGCAGTTTAGCTAGCGTACAAGAGACCCAGTACTTC
TRBV2	TRBD1	NA	TRBJ2-6	CASRPGQAGANVLTF	TGTGCCAGCAGACCGGGACAGGCTGGGGCCAACGTCCTGACTTTC
TRBV2	NA	NA	TRBJ1-2	CASSERISRGYTF	TGTGCCAGCAGTGAACGAATATCTAGAGGCTACACCTTC
TRBV7-3	TRBD1	NA	TRBJ2-1	CASSFTDRGTSNEQFF	TGTGCCAGCAGCTTTACCGACAGGGGGACGAGCAATGAGCAGTTCTTC
TRBV5-6	TRBD1	NA	TRBJ1-2	CASRSADREYGYTF	TGTGCCAGCCGCAGTGCTGACAGGGAGTATGGCTACACCTTC
TRBV2	NA	NA	TRBJ1-1	CASSYTGTLEAFF	TGTGCCAGCAGTTACACCGGGACATTAGAAGCTTTCTTT
TRBV7-2	TRBD1	NA	TRBJ1-6	CASSPSPGQLYNSPLHF	TGTGCCAGCAGCCCATCCCCGGGACAGCTCTATAATTCACCCCTCCACTTT
TRBV7-3	TRBD1	NA	TRBJ2-7	CASSPRQGIHEQYF	TGTGCCAGCAGCCCGAGACAGGGTATCCACGAGCAGTACTTC